This T cell receptor beta chain was recorded in a study of blood T cells in healthy people across ages. General observations from the study: Per-million-T-cell TCR beta diversity fell roughly linearly with age.

It was with a sample-barcoded 5' primer and a J-beta primer mix that a second PCR of about 7 to 12 cycles was run. TCRdb reprocessed the 5' RACE reads with MiXCR, giving one entry per CDR3 protein. This sample has 1.5 million to 2 million distinct CDR3 sequences, with less than 50% found just once. Turning to this clonotype: The antigen is not known.

The V end lost 1 base, the J end lost 7 bases, and 11 bases lay between the germline ends. CDR3 length: 14 residues. The germline CDR1 and CDR2 sequences are SGHTA and FQGNSA. This TCR derives from a woman aged 40 to 49 in good health. The rearrangement uses TRBV7-2 and TRBJ2-1; no firm D call. The material sequenced was blood. CDR3: CASSLELPRNEQFF. The DNA of the CDR3 is TGTGCCAGCAGCTTAGAGTTACCTAGAAATGAGCAGTTCTTC. The entire variable domain, with the rest obtained from reference TRBV7-2 and TRBJ2-1, is as follows: GAGVSQSPSNKVTEKGKDVELRCDPISGHTALYWYRQSLGQGLEFLIYFQGNSAPDKSGLPSDRFSAERTGGSVSTLTIQRTQQEDSAVYLCASSLELPRNEQFFGPGTRLTVL.